A selection of T cell receptor beta chains follows, all from one sample in a study of cytomegalovirus exposure and HLA in healthy donors. Assay: immunoSEQ multiplex PCR; the TCRdb copy retains only in-frame clones and omits some. The data contain approximately 140,000 clones, roughly 79% of them singletons. Sequenced material: PBMCs. These receptor sequences come from a boy aged 2 to 10 in good health and CMV-seronegative. The CDR3 runs from the conserved cysteine through the conserved F or W. The D gene is left open where the match is weak. Clone sizes are given selectively: once, few, many, or a class where the clone is expanded.

V: TRBV6-6; D: -; size: -; J: TRBJ1-5; CDR3: CASRQLGGGNQPQHF; DNA: TGTGCCAGCAGGCAACTGGGAGGCGGCAATCAGCCCCAGCATTTT
V: TRBV15; D: TRBD1; size: -; J: TRBJ1-2; CDR3: CATSRETGGPYGYTF; DNA: TGTGCCACCAGCAGAGAAACAGGGGGACCCTATGGCTACACCTTC
V: TRBV11-3; D: -; size: -; J: TRBJ1-1; CDR3: CASSLQGNTEAFF; DNA: TGTGCCAGCAGCTTACAGGGAAACACTGAAGCTTTCTTT
V: TRBV27; D: -; size: -; J: TRBJ2-7; CDR3: CASSLSRLTTPYEQYF; DNA: TGTGCCAGCAGTTTATCAAGACTGACTACCCCCTACGAGCAGTACTTC
V: TRBV9; D: TRBD1; size: -; J: TRBJ1-3; CDR3: CASSLGTGYSGNTIYF; DNA: TGTGCCAGCAGCTTAGGGACAGGTTACTCTGGAAACACCATATATTTT
V: TRBV9; D: -; size: -; J: TRBJ1-2; CDR3: CASSANNPREYGYTF; DNA: TGTGCCAGCAGCGCGAATAATCCCCGGGAATATGGCTACACCTTC
V: TRBV6-1; D: TRBD2; size: few; J: TRBJ2-3; CDR3: CASSELAGADTQYF; DNA: TGTGCCAGCAGTGAACTAGCGGGAGCAGATACGCAGTATTTT
V: TRBV30; D: TRBD1; size: -; J: TRBJ1-1; CDR3: CASRQGPYTEAFF; DNA: TGTGCCTCCCGACAGGGACCCTACACTGAAGCTTTCTTT
V: TRBV29-1; D: -; size: -; J: TRBJ1-4; CDR3: CSAKGGNEKLFF; DNA: TGCAGCGCGAAGGGAGGTAATGAAAAACTGTTTTTT
V: TRBV5-8; D: TRBD2; size: -; J: TRBJ2-1; CDR3: CASSLEASGGADEQFF; DNA: TGTGCCAGCAGCTTGGAGGCTAGCGGGGGGGCCGATGAGCAGTTCTTC
V: TRBV7-3; D: TRBD1; size: once; J: TRBJ1-2; CDR3: CASSPETGGNYGYTF; DNA: TGTGCCAGCAGCCCAGAGACAGGGGGAAACTATGGCTACACCTTC
V: TRBV25-1; D: -; size: -; J: TRBJ2-7; CDR3: CASSATGHEQYF; DNA: TGTGCCAGCAGTGCAACAGGGCACGAGCAGTACTTC
V: TRBV19; D: -; size: -; J: TRBJ1-1; CDR3: CASSSLGVRYEAFF; DNA: TGTGCCAGTAGCTCCCTAGGGGTCAGGTATGAAGCTTTCTTT
V: TRBV6-1; D: TRBD2; size: -; J: TRBJ2-3; CDR3: CASFGTSGRADTQYF; DNA: TGTGCCAGCTTCGGGACTAGCGGGAGGGCAGATACGCAGTATTTT
V: TRBV7-2; D: TRBD1; size: -; J: TRBJ2-5; CDR3: CASSSGQMKTQYF; DNA: TGTGCCAGCAGCTCGGGACAGATGAAGACCCAGTACTTC
V: TRBV7-8; D: -; size: -; J: TRBJ2-2; CDR3: CASSFRRDRTGELFF; DNA: TGTGCCAGCAGCTTCCGGCGGGACCGGACCGGGGAGCTGTTTTTT
V: TRBV7-9; D: -; size: -; J: TRBJ2-1; CDR3: CASSLAGGLPLYNEQFF; DNA: TGTGCCAGCAGCTTAGCGGGGGGGCTCCCCCTATACAATGAGCAGTTCTTC
V: TRBV10-3; D: -; size: once; J: TRBJ2-2; CDR3: CAISESTANTGELFF; DNA: TGTGCCATCAGTGAGTCGACAGCGAACACCGGGGAGCTGTTTTTT
V: TRBV30; D: -; size: -; J: TRBJ2-2; CDR3: CAWSDQGYPGELFF; DNA: TGTGCCTGGAGTGACCAGGGTTACCCCGGGGAGCTGTTTTTT
V: TRBV19; D: -; size: few; J: TRBJ1-5; CDR3: CASAGHGFRSNQPQHF; DNA: TGTGCCAGTGCTGGGCATGGGTTTCGTAGCAATCAGCCCCAGCATTTT
V: TRBV14; D: TRBD2; size: -; J: TRBJ2-1; CDR3: CASSYGGLYNEQFF; DNA: TGTGCCAGCAGCTACGGGGGACTATACAATGAGCAGTTCTTC
V: TRBV10-3; D: TRBD1; size: -; J: TRBJ1-3; CDR3: CAIGTGSNSGNTIYF; DNA: TGTGCCATCGGGACAGGGAGTAACTCTGGAAACACCATATATTTT
V: TRBV4-3; D: -; size: few; J: TRBJ1-1; CDR3: CASSPMEVGGNTEAFF; DNA: TGCGCCAGCAGCCCGATGGAGGTGGGGGGTAACACTGAAGCTTTCTTT
V: TRBV30; D: -; size: -; J: TRBJ2-3; CDR3: CAWSVLTDTQYF; DNA: TGTGCCTGGAGTGTACTTACAGATACGCAGTATTTT
V: TRBV4-2; D: -; size: -; J: TRBJ1-1; CDR3: CASSPSRIREDTEAFF; DNA: TGTGCCAGCAGCCCCTCTCGAATCAGGGAAGACACTGAAGCTTTCTTT
V: TRBV2; D: TRBD2; size: -; J: TRBJ2-1; CDR3: CASSETSGRTSEQFF; DNA: TGTGCCAGCAGTGAAACTAGCGGGAGAACTTCTGAGCAGTTCTTC
V: TRBV7-9; D: TRBD1; size: -; J: TRBJ2-1; CDR3: CASSLGQGAYNEQFF; DNA: TGTGCCAGCAGCTTGGGACAGGGAGCCTACAATGAGCAGTTCTTC
V: TRBV27; D: -; size: -; J: TRBJ2-3; CDR3: CASRRTSTDTQYF; DNA: TGTGCCAGCAGGCGGACTAGCACAGATACGCAGTATTTT
V: TRBV5-4; D: -; size: few; J: TRBJ2-5; CDR3: CASSLQPTGLLMETQYF; DNA: TGTGCCAGCAGCTTGCAGCCCACGGGACTCTTAATGGAGACCCAGTACTTC
V: TRBV5-8; D: -; size: -; J: TRBJ1-2; CDR3: CASSLRDIANYGYTF; DNA: TGTGCCAGCAGCCTTCGCGACATAGCTAACTATGGCTACACCTTC
V: TRBV2; D: -; size: few; J: TRBJ1-3; CDR3: CASLYRHMSGNTIYF; DNA: TGTGCCAGCCTTTACCGACATATGTCTGGAAACACCATATATTTT
V: TRBV6-4; D: TRBD1; size: -; J: TRBJ2-3; CDR3: CASSDGTGDADTQYF; DNA: TGTGCCAGCAGTGACGGGACAGGGGATGCAGATACGCAGTATTTT
V: TRBV25-1; D: TRBD2; size: -; J: TRBJ2-1; CDR3: CASSEWASGISYNEQFF; DNA: TGTGCCAGCAGTGAATGGGCTAGCGGGATCTCCTACAATGAGCAGTTCTTC
V: TRBV7-6; D: TRBD2; size: -; J: TRBJ2-3; CDR3: CASSLGGSGLISDSADTQYF; DNA: TGTGCCAGCAGCTTAGGAGGTAGCGGGCTTATTTCCGATTCGGCAGATACGCAGTATTTT
V: TRBV6-5; D: -; size: -; J: TRBJ1-6; CDR3: CASSYSGSYNSPLHF; DNA: TGTGCCAGCAGTTACTCTGGCAGCTATAATTCACCCCTCCACTTT
V: TRBV29-1; D: -; size: -; J: TRBJ2-1; CDR3: CSVPSSGPYNEQFF; DNA: TGCAGCGTGCCTTCCAGCGGTCCCTACAATGAGCAGTTCTTC
V: TRBV25-1; D: -; size: -; J: TRBJ2-1; CDR3: CASSPKEIRVTYNEQFF; DNA: TGTGCCAGCAGCCCCAAGGAGATCAGGGTAACCTACAATGAGCAGTTCTTC
V: TRBV7-2; D: -; size: -; J: TRBJ1-2; CDR3: CASSLVPPGPYGYTF; DNA: TGTGCCAGCAGCTTAGTTCCCCCAGGGCCCTATGGCTACACCTTC
V: TRBV14; D: -; size: -; J: TRBJ2-5; CDR3: CASSQEQGEETQYF; DNA: TGTGCCAGCAGCCAAGAACAAGGAGAAGAGACCCAGTACTTC
V: TRBV6-4; D: -; size: -; J: TRBJ1-2; CDR3: CASSDSERGGERGYTF; DNA: TGTGCCAGCAGTGACTCAGAAAGGGGAGGCGAACGAGGCTACACCTTC
V: TRBV6-5; D: -; size: -; J: TRBJ1-1; CDR3: CASRERGKAFF; DNA: TGTGCCAGCAGAGAAAGGGGTAAAGCTTTCTTT
V: TRBV2; D: TRBD1; size: -; J: TRBJ1-6; CDR3: CASCLDRGRNSPLHF; DNA: TGTGCCAGCTGTCTCGACAGGGGGCGGAATTCACCCCTCCACTTT
V: TRBV6-5; D: -; size: -; J: TRBJ2-7; CDR3: CASKKTGSSYEQYF; DNA: TGTGCCAGCAAAAAGACGGGGAGCTCCTACGAGCAGTACTTC
V: TRBV6-1; D: -; size: -; J: TRBJ1-1; CDR3: CASNPRGVGYTEAFF; DNA: TGTGCCAGCAACCCACGGGGTGTAGGCTACACTGAAGCTTTCTTT
V: TRBV4-2; D: TRBD2; size: -; J: TRBJ2-1; CDR3: CASSPGTSGGINEQFF; DNA: TGTGCCAGCAGCCCGGGGACTAGCGGGGGGATTAATGAGCAGTTCTTC
V: TRBV5-8; D: -; size: -; J: TRBJ1-4; CDR3: CASSLKALKLFF; DNA: TGTGCCAGCAGCTTGAAAGCACTGAAACTGTTTTTT